Described below is a single T cell receptor beta chain sequence and its context. Its cognate antigen is unknown. Generated by immunoSEQ multiplex PCR, the TCRdb table keeps only in-frame clones and is missing some. Of about 32,000 clones listed, 80% to 90% are singletons. The data belong to a study of PD-L1 blockade in urothelial cancer. As for the study in general: Patients' atezolizumab regimen, 1,200 mg intravenously every 3 weeks, began at some point between 2013 and 2015. Previous chemotherapy exposure amounted to 0 to 3 regimens for patients. Analyses were performed on blood at 3 weeks after treatment start (the second dose) and at 6 weeks.

Study outcomes and limitations: Having blood TCR clonality under the median before treatment predicted better survival.

The germline V gene encodes CDR1 SEHNR and CDR2 FQNEAQ (reference sequence). The V gene end was trimmed by 5 bases and the J gene end by 3 bases; junction bases not matched to a gene: 6. CDR3 size: 16 residues. This specimen was PBMCs, taken around atezolizumab (anti-PD-L1) treatment. This TCR was recovered from a man aged 45 to 65 with urothelial cancer. V usage is TRBV7-9 and J usage is TRBJ2-3, with 12 bases lining up with TRBD2. Written as DNA, the CDR3 is TGTGCCAGCAGCGTTCTAGCGGGAGGGGGAACAGATACGCAGTATTTT. It yields the protein CASSVLAGGGTDTQYF.